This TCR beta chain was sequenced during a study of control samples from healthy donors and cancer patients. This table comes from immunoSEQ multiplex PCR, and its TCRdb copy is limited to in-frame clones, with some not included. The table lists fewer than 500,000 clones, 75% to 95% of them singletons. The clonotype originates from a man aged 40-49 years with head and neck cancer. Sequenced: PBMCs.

This CDR3 is CASSKGWTGWQEELNTEAFF. CDR3 coding DNA: TGTGCCAGCAGTAAAGGTTGGACAGGGTGGCAAGAAGAGCTGAACACTGAAGCTTTCTTT. This chain uses TRBV27 with TRBJ1-1, with 8 bases lining up with TRBD1. J gave up 0 bases and V 5 bases, and 20 bases lay outside the gene matches. Germline V gene sequence: CDR1 MNHEY, CDR2 SMNVEV (reference sequence). This CDR3 is built from 20 residues.